This record looks at one T cell receptor beta chain sequence and its context. What it binds is not known. This record comes from a study of CD8+ T cells in alopecia areata. The overall study: A regimen of oral tofacitinib, 5 to 10 mg twice daily, was given to treated patients. Overall study results and limits: Scalp sequencing also captures normal skin's resident alphabeta T cells. Expanded CD8+ clones among the top 100, and scalp clonality, were significantly decreased by tofacitinib.

Regarding treatment: oral pan-JAK inhibitor, 5-10 mg twice daily. Starting from PBMCs, sorting isolated CD4+ and CD8+ T cells. J was trimmed by 7 bases and V by 0 bases; bases with no gene match: 14. Looked up from germline, CDR1 is SGHVS and CDR2 is FQNEAQ. The CDR3 sequence is 18 residues long. Once RNA had been extracted, it was reverse transcribed into cDNA to act as the sequencing template. Method: immunoSEQ multiplex PCR; TCRdb's copy keeps in-frame clones and lacks some. Among about 180,000 clones listed, about 48% were seen once. The specimen was CD8+ T cells sorted from blood, collected at week 24, from a patient treated with tofacitinib. This receptor was taken from a human donor with alopecia areata. The chain carries TRBV7-8 and TRBJ2-1, with 8 bases lining up with TRBD1. The CDR3 DNA reads TGTGCCAGCAGCTTAGCCCTGGCAGGGGGCGGCCTAGATAATGAGCAGTTCTTC. Its protein is CASSLALAGGGLDNEQFF.